Given below is one TCR beta chain in context. Method: immunoSEQ multiplex PCR; TCRdb's copy keeps in-frame clones and lacks some. The sample contains about 22,000 clones, around 91% of which appear only once. Indicated time point: peripheral blood 6 weeks after treatment start. This entry is derived from a study of PD-L1 blockade in urothelial cancer. Study-wide context: At 3 weeks after treatment start (second dose) and again at 6 weeks, blood was analyzed.

The CDR3 loop spans 19 amino acids. CDR1 is SEHNR, CDR2 FQNEAQ, per germline (reference sequence). V gave up 4 bases and J gave up 1 base; unmatched junction bases: 12. Sample: PBMCs, taken around atezolizumab (anti-PD-L1) treatment. The chain links TRBV7-9 to TRBJ2-3; 12 bases fit TRBD2. The TCR comes from a woman between 55 and 75 years old with urothelial cancer. CDR3 protein: CASSSPSGRAHIGTDTQYF. The CDR3 DNA sequence: TGTGCCAGCAGCTCTCCTAGCGGGAGGGCTCATATCGGCACAGATACGCAGTATTTT. The whole variable domain, remainder taken from reference TRBV7-9 and TRBJ2-3, is DTGVSQNPRHKITKRGQNVTFRCDPISEHNRLYWYRQTLGQGPEFLTYFQNEAQLEKSRLLSDRFSAERPKGSFSTLEIQRTEQGDSAMYLCASSSPSGRAHIGTDTQYFGPGTRLTVL.